This TCR beta chain was sequenced during a study of CD8 T cells in Susac syndrome. Healthy donors constituted the controls, which were matched for age and sex. This CDR3 spans 13 amino acids. The V gene lost 4 bases and the J gene lost 7 bases, with 12 bases spanning the gap. CDR1 is SGHDN and CDR2 is FVKESK in the germline V gene. Random hexamers primed reverse transcription of roughly 0.5 to 1 ug RNA. Amplification of TCR beta CDR3 used immunoSEQ multiplex PCR across 54 Vbeta and 13 Jbeta. In TCRdb, the immunoSEQ multiplex PCR reads were re-called with MiXCR into one record per CDR3 protein. The sample includes some 170,000 distinct CDR3 sequences, about 95% of them seen just once.

This clonotype was obtained from a human donor in good health. The sequenced material came from CD4+ T cells from PBMCs. The chain combines TRBV14 with TRBJ2-3, with D maybe TRBD1 (6 bases). The CDR3 protein is CASSPLGAHTQYF. CDR3 DNA: TGTGCCAGCAGCCCCTTGGGGGCACATACGCAGTATTTT.